These 23 T cell receptor beta chains were all obtained from the same sample, sequenced in a study of blood T cell repertoires in COVID-19. Using immunoSEQ multiplex PCR, the repertoire was profiled, and TCRdb retains in-frame clones only, with some absent. The sample contains just over 300,000 clones, about 89% of which appear only once. Sequenced sample: PBMCs or T cells enriched from blood (not recorded which). All receptors derive from a woman in her thirties or forties who had recovered from COVID-19.

V gene TRBV19 combines with J gene TRBJ2-7, with D possibly TRBD1 on 5 matching bases. The V end lost 5 bases, the J end lost 2 bases, and 13 bases lay between the germline ends. Germline-derived CDR1 and CDR2 are LNHDA and SQIVND (reference sequence). The CDR3 loop spans 14 amino acids. The CDR3 loop reads CASSQGIPPYEQYF. The CDR3 nucleotides read TGTGCCAGTAGTCAGGGTATCCCCCCCTACGAGCAGTACTTC.

The rearrangement uses TRBV25-1 and TRBJ2-7; D gene unclear. CDR1 and CDR2 (germline): MGHDK, SYGVNS. Trimming pared 3 bases from V and 7 bases from J, leaving 10 bases between. CDR3 length: 12 residues. CDR3 protein: CASSEWQAEQYF. CDR3 coding DNA: TGTGCCAGCAGTGAGTGGCAGGCAGAGCAGTACTTC.

V is TRBV5-5 and J is TRBJ1-4; 7 nucleotides line up with TRBD1. Germline CDR1 is SGHKS and CDR2 is YYEKEE (reference sequence). This CDR3 is built from 18 residues. With 0 bases clipped from V and 4 bases from J, the junction kept 12 bases outside the gene matches. The DNA of the CDR3 is TGTGCCAGCAGCTTGGCCGACAGGGAACCGCTTCTTAATGAAAAACTGTTTTTT. This sequence encodes CASSLADREPLLNEKLFF.

The chain has TRBV5-4 and TRBJ2-2; D not certain. The CDR3 spans 15 residues. CDR1 SGHNT and CDR2 YYREEE come from the germline V gene (reference sequence). Trimming pared 0 bases from V and 6 bases from J, leaving 12 bases between. CDR3 sequence (DNA): TGTGCCAGCAGCTTGGCCCTAGTCAGTCCCGGGGAGCTGTTTTTT. Amino acids: CASSLALVSPGELFF.

This clone has a single count. The gene calls are TRBV7-2 and TRBJ2-2; 11 bases line up with TRBD2. The germline CDR1 and CDR2 sequences are SGHTA and FQGNSA. The ends lost 5 bases at V and 1 base at J; junction bases unmatched: 6. CDR3 size: 17 residues. DNA of the CDR3: TGTGCCAGCAGCAAGGGGCTAGCGGGGGGGAACACCGGGGAGCTGTTTTTT. As protein: CASSKGLAGGNTGELFF.

This clone was observed a single time. The chain carries TRBV6-2 or TRBV6-3 and TRBJ2-2; TRBD2 is a possible D gene (6 bases). This CDR3 is 15 amino acids long. CDR1 MNHEY and CDR2 SVGEGT come from the germline V gene. The V end lost 0 bases, the J end lost 8 bases, and 13 bases lay between the germline ends. CDR3: CASSYSSSGRGELFF. The CDR3 DNA reads as TGTGCCAGCAGTTACTCGTCCTCAGGGAGGGGGGAGCTGTTTTTT.

CDR3 nucleotide sequence: TGTGCCATCAGTGATGGAGGCAGGTTTACCGGGGAGCTGTTTTTT. Amino acid sequence: CAISDGGRFTGELFF. The gene calls are TRBV10-3 and TRBJ2-2; D is perhaps TRBD2 (5 bases). The CDR3 consists of 15 residues. CDR1 is ENHRY and CDR2 is SYGVKD in the germline V gene. V was shortened by 3 bases and J by 5 bases, with 13 bases between the two germline ends.

V is TRBV28 and J is TRBJ2-7, with 8 bases that match TRBD2. CDR1 is MDHEN and CDR2 is SYDVKM in the germline V gene. CDR3 length: 12 amino acids. Trimming at V came to 8 bases and at J to 5 bases, leaving 5 bases not matched to a gene. CDR3 bases: TGTGCCAGCGGACTAGCTATCAACGAGCAGTACTTC. As protein: CASGLAINEQYF.

This rearrangement joins TRBV18 to TRBJ2-2; 11 nucleotides line up with TRBD2. This CDR3 spans 19 amino acids. Germline trimming cut 3 bases from V and 4 bases from J; bases unmatched to any gene: 13. Looked up from germline, CDR1 is KGHSH and CDR2 is LQKENI. The CDR3 protein is CASSPRLAGGGTCTGELFF. Here the CDR3 DNA reads TGTGCCAGCTCACCCAGGTTAGCGGGAGGGGGTACATGCACCGGGGAGCTGTTTTTT.

This clone occurred a few times. As DNA, the CDR3 is TGTGCCAGCCGCCTCGGGGGGAGGGCTCGGTCCTCTGGAAACACCATATATTTT. Residues: CASRLGGRARSSGNTIYF. V and J are TRBV28 and TRBJ1-3, with D perhaps matching TRBD1 (5 bases). In germline, CDR1 is MDHEN, CDR2 SYDVKM. V shed 8 bases and J shed 0 bases, with 23 bases lying between them. The CDR3 extends over 18 amino acids.

V usage is TRBV18 and J usage is TRBJ1-6, with D unclear. From germline, CDR1 is KGHSH and CDR2 LQKENI. The V gene lost 5 bases and the J gene lost 7 bases, with 15 bases spanning the gap. This CDR3 has 15 amino acids. Written as DNA, the CDR3 is TGTGCCAGCTCATCCTTTTCCCTCGGGAATTCACCCCTCCACTTT. Protein: CASSSFSLGNSPLHF.

The V call is TRBV11-3, the J call TRBJ2-7; D is possibly TRBD2 (6 bases). This CDR3 has 13 amino acids. V lost 7 bases and J lost 5, with 15 bases in between. Germline CDR1 and CDR2: SGHNT and YENEEA. The CDR3 DNA reads as TGTGCCAGCACGTCGGGGGTGCGGGACGAGCAGTACTTC. Translated: CASTSGVRDEQYF.

The rearrangement joins TRBV7-8 to TRBJ1-2; 10 bases fit TRBD1. This CDR3 contains 13 residues. Germline V gene data show CDR1 as SGHVS and CDR2 as FQNEAQ. The V gene end was trimmed by 4 bases and the J gene end by 8 bases; junction bases not matched to a gene: 4. CDR3 loop: CASSYGTGDGYTF. Written as DNA, the CDR3 is TGTGCCAGCAGCTATGGGACAGGGGACGGCTACACCTTC. Together with reference TRBV7-8 and TRBJ1-2, the CDR3 gives the full variable domain: GAGVSQSPRYKVAKRGQDVALRCDPISGHVSLFWYQQALGQGPEFLTYFQNEAQLDKSGLPSDRFFAERPEGSVSTLKIQRTQQEDSAVYLCASSYGTGDGYTFGSGTRLTVV.

As for this clone: Other DNA sequences in the same sample also yield this CDR3. V and J are TRBV18 and TRBJ1-2, with TRBD1 matching 8 bases. The V segment lost 3 bases and the J segment 5 bases; nucleotides outside the gene matches: 5. CDR1 and CDR2 (germline): KGHSH, LQKENI. This CDR3 spans 14 amino acids. The CDR3 nucleotides read TGTGCCAGCTCACCCTCAGGGGGCGGATATGGCTACACCTTC. Translation gives CASSPSGGGYGYTF.

The chain is built from TRBV19 and TRBJ2-7; 9 bases are shared with TRBD1. There are 15 residues in the CDR3. Looked up from germline, CDR1 is LNHDA and CDR2 is SQIVND (reference sequence). The J segment lost 3 bases and the V segment lost 4 bases, leaving 7 bases of the junction unmatched. DNA for the CDR3: TGTGCCAGTAGTACAACCGGGACAGGGAGCTACGAGCAGTACTTC. It yields the protein CASSTTGTGSYEQYF.

The rearrangement joins TRBV29-1 to TRBJ2-7, with D possibly being TRBD1 (7 bases). This CDR3 is built from 15 residues. CDR1 and CDR2 (germline): SQVTM, ANQGSEA. Trimming took off 4 bases at V and 4 bases at J, with 20 bases between the two ends. The CDR3 bases are TGCAGCGTTGCTTACCTCCAACAGGGGAGGTACGAGCAGTACTTC. Translating gives CSVAYLQQGRYEQYF.

The chain carries TRBV28 and TRBJ1-5, with 8 bases lining up with TRBD1. CDR3 length equals 15 residues. Trimming removed 6 bases from V and 4 bases from J; junction bases left unmatched: 8. The germline CDR1 and CDR2 sequences are MDHEN and SYDVKM. CDR3 bases: TGTGCCAGCAGGACAGGACAGGGCCGGAATCAGCCCCAGCATTTT. This codes for CASRTGQGRNQPQHF.

The V call is TRBV6-2 or TRBV6-3, the J call TRBJ2-3; TRBD2 agrees at 8 bases. The CDR3 has 15 amino acids. Germline loops: CDR1 MNHEY, CDR2 SVGEGT. After removal of 0 bases from V and 4 bases from J, the junction contained 3 bases not matched to a gene. The CDR3 sequence: CASSYSRTSPDTQYF. CDR3 bases: TGTGCCAGCAGTTACTCCCGGACTAGCCCAGATACGCAGTATTTT.

This clone was seen only a few times. The rearrangement links TRBV7-3 to TRBJ2-1, with D uncertain. The CDR3 sequence is 12 residues long. With 5 bases removed from V and 6 bases from J, the gap between germline ends came to 8 bases. Germline CDR1 SGHTA, CDR2 FQGTGA. The CDR3 sequence: CASSPVGNEQFF. CDR3 bases: TGTGCCAGCAGCCCCGTCGGCAATGAGCAGTTCTTC.

This clone has just one count. The rearrangement joins TRBV28 to TRBJ1-3, with D maybe TRBD1 (5 bases). The CDR3 totals 12 residues. The germline V and J ends were trimmed by 6 bases and 4 bases, with 7 bases remaining between them. Germline values: CDR1 MDHEN, CDR2 SYDVKM. The CDR3 loop is CASRAGGNTIYF. The CDR3 region has the DNA TGTGCCAGCAGGGCAGGGGGAAACACCATATATTTT.

CDR3 nucleotides: TGTGCCAGTAGTATAGGAGGGGGGGGACACCCCTACGAGCAGTACTTC. As protein: CASSIGGGGHPYEQYF. The chain uses TRBV19 and TRBJ2-7, with D perhaps TRBD2 (7 bases). The CDR3 length is 16 residues. CDR1 and CDR2 from the germline V gene are LNHDA and SQIVND (reference sequence). V lost 1 base and J 2 bases, leaving 15 bases between the germline ends.

This chain connects TRBV2 to TRBJ1-5; no definite D call. With 6 bases removed from V and 3 bases from J, the gap between germline ends came to 15 bases. Germline V gives CDR1 SNHLY, CDR2 FYNNEI. CDR3 length: 15 residues. CDR3 loop: CASSVNYEVNQPQHF. CDR3 coding DNA: TGTGCCAGCAGCGTGAACTATGAGGTCAATCAGCCCCAGCATTTT.

J is TRBJ2-5 and V is TRBV2; 10 nucleotides match TRBD2. With V trimmed by 7 bases and J by 4 bases, 3 bases remained unmatched. The CDR3 runs to 13 residues. The germline CDR1 and CDR2 sequences are SNHLY and FYNNEI. Written as DNA, the CDR3 is TGTGCCAGCAAGCTAGCGGGGGCAGAGACCCAGTACTTC. Translated: CASKLAGAETQYF.